The rows below give T cell receptor beta chains drawn from one sample of a study of OX40 agonist ivuxolimab in advanced cancers. TCRdb's table, derived via immunoSEQ multiplex PCR, lists solely in-frame clones and lacks some. The sample holds tens of thousands of clones, 85% to 95% seen once. This specimen consisted of CD4+ or CD8+ T cells sorted from blood, obtained in a trial of the OX40 agonist ivuxolimab. Every receptor here comes from an adult with an advanced solid tumor such as melanoma, head and neck, liver or kidney cancer. CDR3s include the opening cysteine and the closing phenylalanine or tryptophan. D genes are given only for firm matches. For some rows the clone size is stated as once, few or many, or as a class when expanded; others skip it.

TRBJ2-7 | TRBD1 | TRBV7-9 | once | CASSSRGDRGSYEQYF | TGTGCCAGCAGCTCCCGCGGGGACAGGGGGTCCTACGAGCAGTACTTC
TRBJ1-3 | - | TRBV6-6 | - | CASSYGSSGNTIYF | TGTGCCAGCAGTTACGGCAGCTCTGGAAACACCATATATTTT
TRBJ2-1 | TRBD2 | TRBV4-1 | - | CASSPAGPGLAVDEQFF | TGCGCCAGCAGCCCGGCTGGCCCGGGACTAGCTGTGGATGAGCAGTTCTTC
TRBJ1-1 | TRBD1 | TRBV5-1 | - | CASSLGTGVVNTEAFF | TGCGCCAGCAGCTTGGGGACAGGGGTTGTGAACACTGAAGCTTTCTTT
TRBJ2-7 | - | TRBV11-2 | - | CASSFTSSYEQYF | TGTGCCAGCAGCTTTACGTCTTCCTACGAGCAGTACTTC
TRBJ2-1 | - | TRBV6-5 | - | CASSYGVRGYNEQFF | TGTGCCAGCAGTTACGGGGTTAGGGGCTACAATGAGCAGTTCTTC
TRBJ2-1 | TRBD2 | TRBV4-2 | - | CASSQEGTSGSDEQFF | TGTGCCAGCAGCCAAGAGGGAACTAGCGGGAGCGATGAGCAGTTCTTC
TRBJ1-1 | - | TRBV6-5 | - | CASSPGSNTEAFF | TGTGCCAGCAGTCCCGGGTCGAACACTGAAGCTTTCTTT
TRBJ1-1 | - | TRBV7-2 | once | CASSSGAGTEAFF | TGTGCCAGCAGCTCTGGGGCCGGCACTGAAGCTTTCTTT
TRBJ2-3 | - | TRBV7-7 | - | CASSLGTFTDTQYF | TGTGCCAGCAGCTTAGGGACATTCACAGATACGCAGTATTTT
TRBJ1-1 | - | TRBV7-8 | once | CASSLANDSQNTEAFF | TGTGCCAGCAGCTTAGCCAATGACAGCCAGAACACTGAAGCTTTCTTT
TRBJ2-7 | TRBD1 | TRBV7-9 | - | CASSPGQAVSYEQYF | TGTGCCAGCAGCCCCGGACAGGCGGTTTCCTACGAGCAGTACTTC
TRBJ2-1 | - | TRBV4-2 | - | CASSQDRAPAGNEQFF | TGTGCCAGCAGCCAAGATCGGGCCCCTGCGGGCAATGAGCAGTTCTTC
TRBJ1-4 | - | TRBV29-1 | - | CSVGGGTTNEKLFF | TGCAGCGTCGGGGGGGGGACTACAAATGAAAAACTGTTTTTT
TRBJ1-5 | - | TRBV7-9 | few | CASSLGPGLNQPQHF | TGTGCCAGCAGCTTGGGCCCGGGACTGAATCAGCCCCAGCATTTT
TRBJ1-2 | TRBD1 | TRBV6-1 | - | CASRLGQAGTF | TGTGCCAGCAGGTTGGGACAGGCCGGCACCTTC
TRBJ2-7 | TRBD2 | TRBV9 | once | CASSASGGRAYEQYF | TGTGCCAGCAGCGCGAGCGGGGGGCGGGCCTACGAGCAGTACTTC
TRBJ2-3 | TRBD2 | TRBV7-9 | once | CASTLAGRTDTQYF | TGTGCCAGCACACTAGCGGGGCGCACAGATACGCAGTATTTT
TRBJ1-3 | - | TRBV28 | - | CASTPREDARSGNTIYF | TGTGCCAGCACCCCGAGGGAGGACGCGCGCTCTGGAAACACCATATATTTT
TRBJ2-4 | TRBD1 | TRBV7-4 | - | CASSLEGGQSIAKNIQYF | TGTGCCAGCAGCTTAGAAGGGGGACAGAGTATAGCCAAAAACATTCAGTACTTC
TRBJ1-2 | TRBD1 | TRBV6-5 | - | CASSPGTGIYGYTF | TGTGCCAGCAGCCCTGGGACAGGGATCTATGGCTACACCTTC